This entry lists 18 T cell receptor beta chains sequenced from one sample in a study of HIV-infected patients and healthy controls. No cell fractionation was done, so the repertoire covers all unsorted peripheral blood T cells. Alpha and beta constant-region primers primed reverse transcription of around 540 ng RNA. Alpha and beta chain libraries were made separately by chain-specific third strand synthesis with multiplexing indices. Each CDR3 protein is one row after TCRdb ran MiXCR on the 5' RACE reads. The table shows under 25,000 distinct CDR3 sequences, with roughly 9.3% occurring only once. Sequencing was carried out using blood. Source of these receptors: an adult in good health.

This clonotype was detected many times. This chain links TRBV28 with TRBJ1-1; 10 nucleotides align to TRBD1. The CDR3 length is 16 residues. Germline V lookup: CDR1 MDHEN, CDR2 SYDVKM. The V gene end was trimmed by 5 bases and the J gene end by 0 bases; junction bases not matched to a gene: 6. In nucleotides, the CDR3 is TGTGCCAGCAGTAAGCGGACAGGGGGAGTGAACACTGAAGCTTTCTTT. This encodes CASSKRTGGVNTEAFF.

By its share, this clonotype is medium-sized. This chain links TRBV12-3 or TRBV12-4 with TRBJ2-6; D uncertain. The CDR3 length is 13 residues. V gave up 7 bases and J gave up 0 bases, with 4 bases separating them. In DNA, the CDR3 is TGTGCCAGCATGAACTCTGGGGCCAACGTCCTGACTTTC. It encodes CASMNSGANVLTF.

This clonotype showed up many times. J is TRBJ2-2 and V is TRBV24-1; 7 nucleotides align to TRBD1. This CDR3 is 15 amino acids long. Per the germline V gene, CDR1 is KGHDR and CDR2 is SFDVKD. With 4 bases clipped from V and 5 bases from J, the junction kept 6 bases outside the gene matches. The CDR3 DNA reads as TGTGCCACCAGTGACGGACAGGCCACGACCGGGGAGCTGTTTTTT. It translates to CATSDGQATTGELFF.

This clonotype has just a few counts. The chain combines TRBV19 with TRBJ2-7; TRBD1 might be the D (5 bases). The V end lost 10 bases, the J end lost 4 bases, and 11 bases lay between the germline ends. The CDR3 consists of 11 residues. Germline CDR1 and CDR2: LNHDA and SQIVND (reference sequence). The CDR3 coding sequence is TGTGCCACCACTCAGGGTTACGAGCAGTACTTC. Its translation: CATTQGYEQYF.

This clonotype is labeled as medium-sized. V is TRBV4-1 and J is TRBJ1-1; TRBD1 is a possible D gene (5 bases). This CDR3 is built from 16 residues. Germline-derived CDR1 and CDR2 are MGHRA and YSYEKL. V dropped 3 bases and J dropped 0 bases, with 14 bases sitting between them. Here the CDR3 reads CASSHIGQHMNTEAFF. The CDR3 DNA reads as TGCGCCAGCAGCCACATAGGACAACACATGAACACTGAAGCTTTCTTT.

Concerning this clonotype: A much bigger clone sits one base away, suggesting this may be a read error. The chain carries TRBV19 and TRBJ1-5; D possibly corresponds to TRBD1 (6 bases). Germline CDR1 is LNHDA and CDR2 is SQIVND (reference sequence). This CDR3 is 14 amino acids long. CDR3 sequence (DNA): TGTGTCAGTAGTATCCGGGACACGACTCAGCCCCAGCATTTT. It codes for CVSSIRDTTQPQHF.

This clonotype qualifies as medium-sized. The V gene is TRBV11-1, the J gene TRBJ1-1; maybe TRBD1 (5 bases). The V gene lost 8 bases and the J gene lost 3 bases, with 16 bases spanning the gap. This CDR3 region has 14 residues. Germline values: CDR1 SGHAT, CDR2 FQDESV (reference sequence). The CDR3 region has the DNA TGTGCCAGCTCGCGACAGAGAAGCGACACTGAAGCTTTCTTT. Amino acids: CASSRQRSDTEAFF.

This clonotype is deemed medium-sized. The chain employs TRBV9 and TRBJ2-4, with D possibly being TRBD1 (6 bases). The V and J ends lost 0 bases and 2 bases respectively, with 9 bases between them. From germline, CDR1 is SGDLS and CDR2 YYNGEE. This CDR3 has 15 residues. As DNA, the CDR3 is TGTGCCAGCAGCGTAGAGGGGGTGACCAAAAACATTCAGTACTTC. This sequence encodes CASSVEGVTKNIQYF.

This clonotype was picked up many times. V is TRBV19 and J is TRBJ2-5; possible D gene TRBD2, 6 bases. The CDR3 is 14 amino acids. V gave up 4 bases and J gave up 2 bases, with 11 bases separating them. Per germline, CDR1 LNHDA and CDR2 SQIVND (reference sequence). The CDR3 protein is CASSRGTAQETQYF. CDR3 nucleotides: TGTGCCAGTAGTAGAGGGACTGCTCAAGAGACCCAGTACTTC.

This clonotype appeared many times. V usage is TRBV5-4 and J usage is TRBJ1-1, with D hard to call. Trimming cost V 4 bases and J 7 bases, with 17 bases left between them. The CDR3 has 14 amino acids. Germline CDR1 reads SGHNT; CDR2 reads YYREEE (reference sequence). The CDR3 nucleotides read TGTGCCAGCAGCCAATTGGGATTAGTAGGTGAAGCTTTCTTT. Its translation is CASSQLGLVGEAFF.

The V gene is TRBV28, the J gene TRBJ1-6; possible D gene TRBD1, 6 bases. V was trimmed by 5 bases and J by 0 bases, leaving 11 bases between them. The CDR3 runs 16 residues. The V gene's germline CDR1 is MDHEN and CDR2 SYDVKM. The CDR3 here is CASSRTGSSYNSPLHF. The CDR3 coding sequence is TGTGCCAGCAGTCGTACAGGGAGCTCCTATAATTCACCCCTCCACTTT.

This clonotype was found once. The chain employs TRBV5-1 and TRBJ2-5; 7 bases are a match to TRBD1. CDR1 is SGHRS and CDR2 is YFSETQ in the germline V gene. V lost 3 bases and J lost 5; bases outside the gene matches: 7. The CDR3 contains 14 residues. In DNA, the CDR3 is TGCGCCAGCAGCTCGACAGGGTCCCAGGAGACCCAGTACTTC. Translated: CASSSTGSQETQYF.

This clonotype is labeled medium-sized. The chain has TRBV7-6 and TRBJ2-5; TRBD1 matches at 8 bases. J was trimmed by 3 bases and V by 2 bases; bases with no gene match: 8. Germline CDR1 SGHVS, CDR2 FNYEAQ. This CDR3 is 16 amino acids long. The CDR3 nucleotides are TGTGCCAGCAGCTTATTTCCCAGGGGGCCAGAAGAGACCCAGTACTTC. It yields the protein CASSLFPRGPEETQYF.

By share of the sample, this clonotype is medium-sized (0.01 to 0.1%). This chain joins TRBV5-6 and TRBJ1-5; 11 bases match TRBD1. Germline trimming cut 5 bases from V and 0 bases from J; bases unmatched to any gene: 7. The CDR3 loop spans 17 amino acids. CDR1 and CDR2 (germline): SGHDT, YYEEEE. The CDR3 nucleotides read TGTGCCAGCAGTTCGGACAGGGGGCGAATTAGCAATCAGCCCCAGCATTTT. The encoded protein is CASSSDRGRISNQPQHF.

The J gene is TRBJ1-5, the V gene TRBV27, with unresolved D. CDR3 size: 13 residues. The germline V and J ends were trimmed by 5 bases and 1 base, with 6 bases remaining between them. Germline CDR1 MNHEY, CDR2 SMNVEV (reference sequence). The CDR3 region has the DNA TGTGCCAGCAGTAGAGACAGCAATCAGCCCCAGCATTTT. Its protein product is CASSRDSNQPQHF.

This clonotype is judged medium-sized. The V gene is TRBV6-5, the J gene TRBJ2-5; tentatively, D is TRBD1 (6 bases). V was shortened by 0 bases and J by 1 base, with 9 bases between the two germline ends. The CDR3 loop spans 15 amino acids. Germline CDR1 and CDR2: MNHEY and SVGAGI. The CDR3 DNA is TGTGCCAGCAGTTACTCAGAAGGGGGCCAAGAGACCCAGTACTTC. Residues: CASSYSEGGQETQYF.

This clonotype appeared a few times. The chain links TRBV14 to TRBJ2-3; D is uncertain. Trimming shortened V by 3 bases and J by 8 bases, and 9 bases separated the two germline ends. The CDR3 is made up of 12 amino acids. From germline, CDR1 is SGHDN and CDR2 FVKESK. DNA for the CDR3: TGTGCCAGCAGCCAGCTTTCCGGTACGCAGTATTTT. It encodes CASSQLSGTQYF. The whole variable domain, filled in from reference TRBV14 and TRBJ2-3, reads EAGVTQFPSHSVIEKGQTVTLRCDPISGHDNLYWYRRVMGKEIKFLLHFVKESKQDESGMPNNRFLAERTGGTYSTLKVQPAELEDSGVYFCASSQLSGTQYFGPGTRLTVL.

This clonotype was observed at least ten times. This chain links TRBV6-5 with TRBJ1-5, with D maybe TRBD1 (6 bases). The CDR3 sequence is 13 residues long. The germline CDR1 and CDR2 sequences are MNHEY and SVGAGI. Trimming took 6 bases from V and 11 from J, leaving 17 bases between them. DNA of the CDR3: TGTGCCAGCAGCCCCCAGGGGATCCTGGCCCAGCATTTT. It is translated as CASSPQGILAQHF.